A single sample gave rise to the 27 T cell receptor beta chains below, sequenced in a study of radiotherapy plus CTLA-4 blockade in lung cancer. The assay was immunoSEQ multiplex PCR, and TCRdb's table has in-frame clones only and misses some. This sample has 85,000 to 100,000 clones, with 85% to 90% found just once. The sample here was peripheral blood, taken from a patient treated with radiotherapy plus ipilimumab. The receptors derive from a human donor with non-small cell lung cancer that progressed on radiotherapy plus ipilimumab.

This clone appeared a single time. The chain joins TRBV11-2 to TRBJ1-1; D is ambiguous. The CDR3 sequence is 16 residues long. The germline CDR1 and CDR2 sequences are SGHAT and FQNNGV. Trimming left V 5 bases short and J 1 base short, with 17 bases between. CDR3 protein: CASSQIGLTSNTEAFF. DNA for the CDR3: TGTGCCAGCAGCCAGATAGGACTCACTTCGAACACTGAAGCTTTCTTT.

The chain joins TRBV7-2 to TRBJ1-6, with D possibly TRBD1 on 5 matching bases. Germline-derived CDR1 and CDR2 are SGHTA and FQGNSA. The CDR3 totals 16 residues. V shed 5 bases and J shed 0 bases, with 11 bases lying between them. The CDR3 protein is CASSQQESSYNSPLHF. The DNA of the CDR3 is TGTGCCAGCAGCCAACAGGAGAGCTCCTATAATTCACCCCTCCACTTT.

This chain joins TRBV7-9 and TRBJ1-4; D possibly corresponds to TRBD1 (5 bases). Trimming left V 4 bases short and J 7 bases short, with 16 bases between. This CDR3 has 15 residues. Germline CDR1 reads SEHNR; CDR2 reads FQNEAQ (reference sequence). The CDR3 DNA is TGTGCCAGCAGCTCGGAAGGGGATGTAATTGAAAAACTGTTTTTT. Translation gives CASSSEGDVIEKLFF. Based on the CDR3 plus reference TRBV7-9 and TRBJ1-4, the full variable domain is DTGVSQNPRHKITKRGQNVTFRCDPISEHNRLYWYRQTLGQGPEFLTYFQNEAQLEKSRLLSDRFSAERPKGSFSTLEIQRTEQGDSAMYLCASSSEGDVIEKLFFGSGTQLSVL.

The V call is TRBV11-3, the J call TRBJ2-5; a weak D match, TRBD1 (5 bases). Gene TRBJ2-7 matches the end of the DNA better, so the J call may be wrong. The CDR3 runs to 16 residues. Germline V gene data show CDR1 as SGHNT and CDR2 as YENEEA. DNA of the CDR3: TGTGCCAGCAGCTTAGTCTTTATGGGGCGCGTCCACGAGCAGTACTTC. Its translation is CASSLVFMGRVHEQYF.

This rearrangement joins TRBV9 to TRBJ1-1; no clear D. Trimming removed 4 bases at V and 4 bases at J, with 17 bases between. Germline CDR1 SGDLS, CDR2 YYNGEE. The CDR3 consists of 15 residues. The CDR3 DNA reads TGTGCCAGCAGCCCCCGAAGTATTCATTCCACTGAAGCTTTCTTT. This encodes CASSPRSIHSTEAFF.

This sequence joins TRBV19 and TRBJ2-2, with TRBD2 as a possible D gene (6 bases). Germline loops: CDR1 LNHDA, CDR2 SQIVND (reference sequence). V was cut by 5 bases and J by 3 bases, with 13 bases left in between. This CDR3 region has 15 residues. The CDR3 loop is CASSSGLTYTGELFF. The CDR3 coding sequence is TGTGCCAGTAGTTCGGGACTGACATACACCGGGGAGCTGTTTTTT.

The chain links TRBV4-1 to TRBJ1-4; no clear D gene. The germline gives CDR1 MGHRA, CDR2 YSYEKL. The CDR3 covers 17 residues. V dropped 0 bases and J dropped 0 bases, with 11 bases sitting between them. As DNA, the CDR3 is TGCGCCAGCAGCCAAGATTTCGGGCGAGCAACTAATGAAAAACTGTTTTTT. This sequence encodes CASSQDFGRATNEKLFF.

The rearrangement links TRBV6-5 to TRBJ1-1; D unresolved. Trimming took 5 bases from V and 5 from J, leaving 12 bases between them. Per the germline V gene, CDR1 is MNHEY and CDR2 is SVGAGI. This CDR3 is built from 13 residues. The CDR3 region has the DNA TGTGCCAGCAGTAACCTTGGGGTGACTGAAGCTTTCTTT. This gives the protein CASSNLGVTEAFF.

This clone was observed a single time. The gene calls are TRBV7-8 and TRBJ1-2; D unclear. The CDR3 is made up of 15 amino acids. V lost 4 bases to trimming and J lost 5 bases, with 17 bases between them. CDR1 and CDR2 (germline): SGHVS, FQNEAQ. The CDR3 spells CASSSFRTVLYGYTF. The CDR3 DNA reads TGTGCCAGCAGCTCCTTTAGGACGGTTTTATATGGCTACACCTTC.

The gene calls are TRBV9 and TRBJ2-3; no clear D. Germline V gene sequence: CDR1 SGDLS, CDR2 YYNGEE. The germline V and J ends were trimmed by 0 bases and 2 bases, with 22 bases remaining between them. This CDR3 contains 19 residues. CDR3 nucleotides: TGTGCCAGCAGCGTAGTTGGAGTTGGTGGTTCTGGGAACACAGATACGCAGTATTTT. Protein product: CASSVVGVGGSGNTDTQYF.

The V gene is TRBV6-1, the J gene TRBJ2-7; TRBD1 aligns across 9 bases. The CDR3 contains 13 residues. Germline V lookup: CDR1 MNHNS, CDR2 SASEGT. Trimming cost V 6 bases and J 6 bases; bases outside gene matches: 6. The CDR3 protein is CASRDRGTGEQYF. CDR3 in DNA: TGTGCCAGCAGGGACAGGGGAACAGGCGAGCAGTACTTC.

CDR3 bases: TGTGCCAGCAGGACCGTCCACGAGCAGTACTTC. Protein product: CASRTVHEQYF. This chain links TRBV27 with TRBJ2-7; D gene ambiguous. The CDR3 covers 11 residues. Germline CDR1 MNHEY, CDR2 SMNVEV (reference sequence). V lost 6 bases and J lost 5, with 8 bases in between.

Concerning this clone: A read error may account for a junction end that differs from germline. V gene TRBV30 combines with J gene TRBJ1-2, with D hard to call. Per the germline V gene, CDR1 is GTSNPN and CDR2 is SVGIG (reference sequence). The CDR3 runs to 12 residues. The CDR3 sequence: CAWSVPSYGHTF. The CDR3, as DNA: TGTGCCTGGAGTGTACCCAGCTATGGCCACACCTTC. The variable domain in full, completed from reference TRBV30 and TRBJ1-2, reads SQTIHQWPATLVQPVGSPLSLECTVEGTSNPNLYWYRQAAGRGLQLLFYSVGIGQISSEVPQNLSASRPQDRQFILSSKKLLLSDSGFYLCAWSVPSYGHTFGSGTRLTVV.

The gene calls are TRBV30 and TRBJ1-5; D possibly corresponds to TRBD1 (6 bases). Trimming took off 4 bases at V and 9 bases at J, with 16 bases between the two ends. CDR1 and CDR2 from the germline V gene are GTSNPN and SVGIG (reference sequence). This CDR3 is built from 13 residues. CDR3 region: CAWTDRPGGPQHF. The CDR3 DNA reads TGTGCCTGGACCGACAGGCCCGGGGGGCCCCAGCATTTT.

The V and J genes are TRBV18 and TRBJ2-1, with D tentatively TRBD1 or TRBD2 (5 bases each). Germline CDR1 reads KGHSH; CDR2 reads LQKENI. Between the trimmed V and J ends, which lost 0 bases and 0 bases, there was a span of 15 bases. The CDR3 runs to 18 residues. CDR3 sequence reads: CASSPPGGGVNSYNEQFF. CDR3 bases: TGTGCCAGCTCACCACCTGGGGGTGGGGTTAACTCCTACAATGAGCAGTTCTTC.

This sequence joins TRBV5-6 and TRBJ2-3; tentatively, D is TRBD1 (5 bases). CDR1 is SGHDT and CDR2 is YYEEEE in the germline V gene. The CDR3 extends over 11 amino acids. V lost 2 bases, J lost 10 bases, and 8 bases lay in between. CDR3 residues: CASSLQAAQYF. As DNA, the CDR3 is TGTGCCAGCAGCTTACAGGCGGCGCAGTATTTT.

As concerns this clone: The junction departs from the called germline gene at one end, perhaps through a read error. Within the sample, other DNA sequences also encode this same CDR3. This sequence joins TRBV18 and TRBJ2-1; 14 bases line up with TRBD2. The CDR3 covers 17 residues. CDR1 is KGHSH, CDR2 LQKENI, per germline. The CDR3, as DNA: TGTGCGAGCTCACCCACCCAGGGACTAGCGGGAGCTAATGAGCAGTTCTTC. It encodes CASSPTQGLAGANEQFF.

The chain has TRBV6-5 and TRBJ2-2, with D unresolved. Trimming shortened V by 6 bases and J by 6 bases, and 14 bases separated the two germline ends. CDR1 is MNHEY and CDR2 is SVGAGI in the germline V gene. CDR3 size: 14 residues. The CDR3 spells CASRQFSSAGELFF. The CDR3 DNA reads TGTGCCAGCAGACAGTTTTCGAGCGCCGGGGAGCTGTTTTTT.

The V call is TRBV5-1, the J call TRBJ2-1; 8 nucleotides align to TRBD2. This CDR3 contains 14 residues. Germline V gives CDR1 SGHRS, CDR2 YFSETQ. The V and J ends lost 7 bases and 4 bases, in that order; junction bases with no gene match: 7. The CDR3, as DNA: TGCGCCAGCTCATTAGCGGGATCTTACAATGAGCAGTTCTTC. This encodes CASSLAGSYNEQFF.

About this clone itself: In the same sample, other DNA sequences code for this CDR3. This chain connects TRBV5-1 to TRBJ1-4; TRBD1 aligns across 10 bases. Losses at the gene ends were 3 bases for V and 8 bases for J; bases not matched to a gene: 4. CDR1 is SGHRS, CDR2 YFSETQ, per germline. The CDR3 spans 14 residues. The CDR3 coding sequence is TGCGCCAGCAGCTCGGGACAGGGGAACGAAAAACTGTTTTTT. It is translated as CASSSGQGNEKLFF.

This sequence joins TRBV6-5 and TRBJ1-5; no clear D gene. This CDR3 has 13 amino acids. Trimming left V 8 bases short and J 2 bases short, with 10 bases between. Germline lookup yields CDR1 MNHEY and CDR2 SVGAGI. The CDR3 DNA is TGTGCCAGCGGCCTAGGCGGCAATCAGCCCCAGCATTTT. It is translated as CASGLGGNQPQHF.

The V call is TRBV5-4, the J call TRBJ2-7, with 8 bases aligning to TRBD1. J gave up 2 bases and V 3 bases, and 4 bases lay outside the gene matches. Germline V gene sequence: CDR1 SGHNT, CDR2 YYREEE (reference sequence). The CDR3 is 14 residues long. The CDR3 reads CASSWGQATYEQYF. CDR3 DNA: TGTGCCAGCAGCTGGGGACAGGCCACCTACGAGCAGTACTTC.

This clone was counted only a few times. The rearrangement joins TRBV27 to TRBJ1-1; D unclear. Between the trimmed V and J ends, which lost 5 bases and 5 bases, there was a span of 15 bases. The length of the CDR3 is 14 residues. Germline V gene lookup returns CDR1 MNHEY and CDR2 SMNVEV (reference sequence). The CDR3 sequence: CASSPRRAGTEAFF. CDR3 nucleotides: TGTGCCAGCAGTCCCAGGAGGGCAGGTACTGAAGCTTTCTTT.

This chain joins TRBV11-2 and TRBJ1-2, with D perhaps matching TRBD1 (6 bases). This CDR3 has 14 residues. V lost 5 bases to trimming and J lost 5 bases, with 15 bases between them. CDR1 is SGHAT and CDR2 is FQNNGV in the germline V gene. CDR3 residues: CASSRGQGKYGYTF. The CDR3 DNA reads TGTGCCAGCAGCCGCGGGCAGGGGAAATATGGCTACACCTTC.

The CDR3 here is CASSQETGGIKNIQYF. The CDR3 bases are TGTGCCAGCAGCCAAGAGACAGGGGGGATCAAAAACATTCAGTACTTC. The chain uses TRBV4-2 and TRBJ2-4; TRBD1 matches 9 bases. V dropped 0 bases and J dropped 3; count of bases not matched to a gene: 3. CDR1 and CDR2 from the germline V gene are LGHNA and YNFKEQ. This CDR3 is built from 16 residues.

The gene calls are TRBV30 and TRBJ1-5; D might be TRBD1 (6 bases). The CDR3 consists of 13 residues. Germline values: CDR1 GTSNPN, CDR2 SVGIG (reference sequence). Trimming took 3 bases from V and 8 from J, leaving 14 bases between them. The CDR3 nucleotides are TGTGCCTGGAGCAACAGGGTTAGGGAGCCCCAGCATTTT. Its protein product is CAWSNRVREPQHF.

The chain uses TRBV7-6 and TRBJ2-7, with TRBD1 identical over 9 bases. The CDR3 loop spans 13 amino acids. Trimming took 6 bases from V and 6 from J; bases not matched to a gene: 6. The germline V gene encodes CDR1 SGHVS and CDR2 FNYEAQ. The CDR3 bases are TGTGCCAGCAGTCGGGACAGGGAAGCCGAGCAGTACTTC. Translated, it gives CASSRDREAEQYF.